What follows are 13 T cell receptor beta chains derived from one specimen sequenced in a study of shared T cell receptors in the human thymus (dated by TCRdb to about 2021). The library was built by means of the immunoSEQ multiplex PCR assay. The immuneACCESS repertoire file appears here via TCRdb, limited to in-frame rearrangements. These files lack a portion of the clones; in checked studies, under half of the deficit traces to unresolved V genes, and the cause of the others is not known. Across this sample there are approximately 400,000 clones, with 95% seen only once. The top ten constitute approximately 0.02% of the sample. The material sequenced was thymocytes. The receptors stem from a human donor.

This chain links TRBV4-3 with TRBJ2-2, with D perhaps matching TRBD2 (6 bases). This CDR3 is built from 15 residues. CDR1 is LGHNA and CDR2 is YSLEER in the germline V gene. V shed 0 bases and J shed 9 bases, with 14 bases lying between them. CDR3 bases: TGCGCCAGCAGCCAAGATGGGGGGTCCCGCAGGGAGCTGTTTTTT. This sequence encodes CASSQDGGSRRELFF.

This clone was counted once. CDR3 nucleotide sequence: TGTGCCAGCAGCTTCCGGGGTGGCGAGAACGGTGTGAAGACCCAGTACTTC. Protein: CASSFRGGENGVKTQYF. V gene TRBV7-3 combines with J gene TRBJ2-5; perhaps TRBD2 as D (5 bases). CDR1 and CDR2 (germline): SGHTA, FQGTGA. This CDR3 is 17 amino acids long. V was clipped by 3 bases and J by 6 bases, with 23 bases between them.

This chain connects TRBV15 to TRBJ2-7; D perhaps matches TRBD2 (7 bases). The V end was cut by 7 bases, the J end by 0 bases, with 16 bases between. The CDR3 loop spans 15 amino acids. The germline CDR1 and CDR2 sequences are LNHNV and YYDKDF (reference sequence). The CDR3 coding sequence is TGTGCCACCACCCCGGGGGGCCCCAGCTCCTACGAGCAGTACTTC. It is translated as CATTPGGPSSYEQYF.

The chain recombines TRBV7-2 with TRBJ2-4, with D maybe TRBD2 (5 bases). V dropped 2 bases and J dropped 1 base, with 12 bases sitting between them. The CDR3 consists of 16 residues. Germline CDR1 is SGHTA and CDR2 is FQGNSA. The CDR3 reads CASSLIDGNAKNIQYF. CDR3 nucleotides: TGTGCCAGCAGCTTAATCGACGGGAATGCCAAAAACATTCAGTACTTC. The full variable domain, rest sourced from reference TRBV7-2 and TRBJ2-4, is GAGVSQSPSNKVTEKGKDVELRCDPISGHTALYWYRQSLGQGLEFLIYFQGNSAPDKSGLPSDRFSAERTGGSVSTLTIQRTQQEDSAVYLCASSLIDGNAKNIQYFGAGTRLSVL.

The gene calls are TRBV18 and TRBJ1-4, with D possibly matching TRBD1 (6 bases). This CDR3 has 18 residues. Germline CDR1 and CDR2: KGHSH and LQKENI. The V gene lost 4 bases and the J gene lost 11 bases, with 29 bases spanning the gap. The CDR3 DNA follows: TGTGCCAGCTCACTGGTTTTCGACAGGATAGTCCCGGTGGATAAACTGTTTTTT. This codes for CASSLVFDRIVPVDKLFF.

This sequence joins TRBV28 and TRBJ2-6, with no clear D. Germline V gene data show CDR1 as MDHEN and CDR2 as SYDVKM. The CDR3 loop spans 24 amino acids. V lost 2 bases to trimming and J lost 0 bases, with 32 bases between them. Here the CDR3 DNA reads TGTGCCAGCAGTTTAAGGGCGGATGAGTGGCCTTTACTCCCCTTGCTCTCTGGGGCCAACGTCCTGACTTTC. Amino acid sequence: CASSLRADEWPLLPLLSGANVLTF.

CDR3 protein: CASSQFGNTEAFF. The CDR3 nucleotides are TGTGCCAGCTCCCAGTTCGGGAACACTGAAGCTTTCTTT. J is TRBJ1-1 and V is TRBV27; D unresolved. The CDR3 is 13 residues long. Germline assignment: CDR1 MNHEY and CDR2 SMNVEV (reference sequence). Deletions cut 8 bases from V and 1 base from J, with 11 bases between.

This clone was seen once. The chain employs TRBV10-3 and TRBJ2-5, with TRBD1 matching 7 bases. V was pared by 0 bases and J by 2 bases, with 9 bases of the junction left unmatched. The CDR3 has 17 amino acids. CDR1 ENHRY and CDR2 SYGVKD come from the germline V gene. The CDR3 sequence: CAISESQGVATQETQYF. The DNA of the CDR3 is TGTGCCATCAGTGAGTCCCAGGGGGTGGCCACACAAGAGACCCAGTACTTC.

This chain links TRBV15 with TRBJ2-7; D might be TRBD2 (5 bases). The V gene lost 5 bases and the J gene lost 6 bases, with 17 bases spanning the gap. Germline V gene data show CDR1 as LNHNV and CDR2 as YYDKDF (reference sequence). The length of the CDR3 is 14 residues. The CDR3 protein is CATSGGRAWGEQYF. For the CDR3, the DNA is TGTGCCACCAGCGGAGGACGGGCGTGGGGCGAGCAGTACTTC. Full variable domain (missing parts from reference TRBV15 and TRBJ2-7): DAMVIQNPRYQVTQFGKPVTLSCSQTLNHNVMYWYQQKSSQAPKLLFHYYDKDFNNEADTPDNFQSRRPNTSFCFLDIRSPGLGDTAMYLCATSGGRAWGEQYFGPGTRLTVT.

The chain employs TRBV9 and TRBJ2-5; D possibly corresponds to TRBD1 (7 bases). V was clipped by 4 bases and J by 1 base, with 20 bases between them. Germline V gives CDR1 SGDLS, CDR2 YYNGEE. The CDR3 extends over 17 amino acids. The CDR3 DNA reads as TGTGCCAGCAGCCCGAGAGGAGGGGGCTGGATCCAAGAGACCCAGTACTTC. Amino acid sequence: CASSPRGGGWIQETQYF.

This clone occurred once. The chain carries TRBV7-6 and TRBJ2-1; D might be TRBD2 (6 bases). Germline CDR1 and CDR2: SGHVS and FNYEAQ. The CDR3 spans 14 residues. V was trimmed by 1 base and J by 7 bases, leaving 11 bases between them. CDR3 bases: TGTGCCAGCAGCTTAGACGGGAGTAAAAATGAGCAGTTCTTC. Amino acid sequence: CASSLDGSKNEQFF.

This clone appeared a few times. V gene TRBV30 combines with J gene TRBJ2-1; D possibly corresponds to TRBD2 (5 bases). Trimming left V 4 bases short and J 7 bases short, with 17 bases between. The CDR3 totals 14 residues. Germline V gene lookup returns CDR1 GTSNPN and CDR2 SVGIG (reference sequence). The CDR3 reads CAWNQRSGENEQFF. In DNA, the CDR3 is TGTGCCTGGAATCAGCGGTCGGGTGAGAATGAGCAGTTCTTC. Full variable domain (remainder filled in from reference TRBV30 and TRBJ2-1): SQTIHQWPATLVQPVGSPLSLECTVEGTSNPNLYWYRQAAGRGLQLLFYSVGIGQISSEVPQNLSASRPQDRQFILSSKKLLLSDSGFYLCAWNQRSGENEQFFGPGTRLTVL.

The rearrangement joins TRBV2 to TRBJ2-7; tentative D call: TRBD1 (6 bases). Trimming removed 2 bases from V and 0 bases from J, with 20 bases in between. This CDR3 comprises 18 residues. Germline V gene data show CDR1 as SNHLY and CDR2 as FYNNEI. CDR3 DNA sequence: TGTGCCAGCAGTGAATCTCAGGGGCCGCTGAAGAACTCCTACGAGCAGTACTTC. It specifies CASSESQGPLKNSYEQYF.